The 13 T cell receptor beta chains in this list originate from one sample, sequenced in a study of post-analysis software for immune sequencing data. Study-level points and caveats: In patients, TRBV5-6, TRBV5-1 and TRBV20-1 belonged to roughly 5 TRBV segments found more frequently than in controls.

These receptors are not linked to any known antigen. Tagging with unique molecular identifiers was a feature of the TCR beta cDNA libraries. TCRdb recomputed calls from the PCR reads with MiXCR, one row per CDR3 protein. The data contain fewer than 600,000 distinct CDR3 sequences, under 55% of them singletons. Sequencing was done on a sample of blood. The receptor source for this set is a girl aged 10-17 years with multiple sclerosis.

This rearrangement joins TRBV5-1 to TRBJ2-1; TRBD2 might be the D (6 bases). V was shortened by 4 bases and J by 2 bases, with 16 bases between the two germline ends. Germline V gene sequence: CDR1 SGHRS, CDR2 YFSETQ. The CDR3 runs 16 residues. The CDR3 nucleotides read TGCGCCAGCAGCCCGCTCGCTGTAGCGGCCTACAATGAGCAGTTCTTC. As protein: CASSPLAVAAYNEQFF.

The rearrangement joins TRBV27 to TRBJ2-1; no reliable D call. CDR3 length: 14 residues. Between the trimmed V and J ends, which lost 0 bases and 12 bases, there was a span of 15 bases. Germline V gene sequence: CDR1 MNHEY, CDR2 SMNVEV (reference sequence). The CDR3 coding sequence is TGTGCCAGCAGTTTATCGGGGTCGACCCCAGGGCAGTTCTTC. It specifies CASSLSGSTPGQFF.

This clonotype came up a few times. The chain combines TRBV29-1 with TRBJ2-1; 10 bases are shared with TRBD1. The J segment lost 5 bases and the V segment lost 7 bases, leaving 8 bases of the junction unmatched. Per germline, CDR1 SQVTM and CDR2 ANQGSEA. The length of the CDR3 is 14 residues. CDR3 sequence reads: CSAAGQGDHNEQFF. The DNA for the CDR3 is TGCAGCGCCGCTGGACAGGGGGACCACAATGAGCAGTTCTTC.

This clonotype has a handful of counts. This chain uses TRBV10-3 with TRBJ2-7; TRBD2 agrees at 7 bases. The germline V gene has CDR1 ENHRY and CDR2 SYGVKD. Trimming removed 0 bases from V and 7 bases from J; junction bases left unmatched: 12. The CDR3 runs to 16 residues. This CDR3 reads CAISESVAGEFSEQYF. In nucleotides, the CDR3 is TGTGCCATCAGTGAGTCGGTGGCGGGAGAATTTTCTGAGCAGTACTTC.

CDR3 nucleotide sequence: TGCAGTGCTAGAGATTTGGGGGTCTACGAGCAGTACTTC. Translated, it gives CSARDLGVYEQYF. The chain combines TRBV20-1 with TRBJ2-7; possibly TRBD1 or TRBD2 for D (5 bases each). Between the trimmed V and J ends, which lost 0 bases and 3 bases, there was a span of 9 bases. The CDR3 is 13 residues long. Germline lookup yields CDR1 DFQATT and CDR2 SNEGSKA (reference sequence).

The V call is TRBV20-1, the J call TRBJ2-1, with a tentative D call TRBD2 (8 bases). CDR3 length: 19 residues. The ends were cut back, 4 bases at V and 13 bases at J, with 38 bases in the middle. Germline CDR1 and CDR2: DFQATT and SNEGSKA (reference sequence). CDR3 DNA sequence: TGCAGTGCTAAAATTATGGGTCCAGCGGGAGAGGGGGCCCAAGAGACCCAGTTCTTC. It specifies CSAKIMGPAGEGAQETQFF.

This clonotype was seen once. The CDR3 region has the DNA TGTGCCAGCAGCCCCCAGGACGACCAACGGCCCCAGCATTTT. Translating gives CASSPQDDQRPQHF. The chain couples TRBV4-2 to TRBJ1-5, with no clear D. The CDR3 runs to 14 residues. CDR1 and CDR2 from the germline V gene are LGHNA and YNFKEQ. V dropped 4 bases and J dropped 9 bases, with 16 bases sitting between them.

In DNA, the CDR3 is TGCGCCAGCAGCCAAGGACGGGACTCTGGGGCCAACGTCCTGACTTTC. Its protein is CASSQGRDSGANVLTF. The chain joins TRBV5-1 to TRBJ2-6, with D tentatively TRBD2 (5 bases). V gave up 4 bases and J gave up 0 bases, with 11 bases separating them. Germline V gene lookup returns CDR1 SGHRS and CDR2 YFSETQ. The CDR3 runs 16 residues.

The chain couples TRBV20-1 to TRBJ2-4; 9 bases are shared with TRBD1. Germline assignment: CDR1 DFQATT and CDR2 SNEGSKA (reference sequence). This CDR3 has 16 residues. The trim removed 2 bases at V and 0 bases at J, leaving 5 bases unmatched. CDR3 sequence (DNA): TGCAGTGCTAGACCGGGACAGGGACTAGCCAAAAACATTCAGTACTTC. Translation gives CSARPGQGLAKNIQYF.

Only a few counts were recorded for this clonotype. A junction boundary mismatches the germline segment, possibly from a read error. The chain is built from TRBV7-7 and TRBJ2-7; 12 nucleotides align to TRBD2. Germline lookup yields CDR1 SSHAT and CDR2 FNYEAQ (reference sequence). The CDR3 extends over 15 amino acids. CDR3 amino acids: CASSLLAGGWSEQYF. CDR3 sequence (DNA): TGTGCTAGCAGCCTACTAGCGGGAGGCTGGAGCGAGCAGTACTTC.

This chain connects TRBV27 to TRBJ2-1, with a weak D call TRBD1 (6 bases). The tail of the sequence fits TRBJ2-7 better, so the J call may be wrong. Germline V gene data show CDR1 as MNHEY and CDR2 as SMNVEV (reference sequence). The CDR3 spans 15 residues. The CDR3 protein is CASSWTASSYNEQYF. CDR3 DNA: TGTGCCAGCAGTTGGACAGCGAGCTCCTACAATGAGCAGTACTTC.

V and J are TRBV29-1 and TRBJ1-5; D is uncertain. Looked up from germline, CDR1 is SQVTM and CDR2 is ANQGSEA. The CDR3 totals 12 residues. V lost 4 bases to trimming and J lost 4 bases, with 8 bases between them. The CDR3 DNA reads TGCAGCGTTGGCGTTCCTAATCAGCCCCAGCATTTT. Residues: CSVGVPNQPQHF.

J is TRBJ1-1 and V is TRBV6-5; TRBD1 agrees at 8 bases. V gave up 3 bases and J gave up 12 bases; unmatched junction bases: 12. CDR1 is MNHEY, CDR2 SVGAGI, per germline. The CDR3 runs 14 residues. The CDR3 sequence is CASSYGWEDRESFF. DNA of the CDR3: TGTGCCAGCAGTTATGGGTGGGAGGACAGGGAATCTTTCTTT.